The 8 T cell receptor beta chains listed next were all sequenced from one sample in a study of T cell clones after liver transplantation. Some clones are missing from TCRdb's copy, which holds only in-frame ones; the method was immunoSEQ multiplex PCR. The table records approximately 51,000 clones, approximately 71% of them present only once. The material sequenced was CD4+ T cells from blood, taken 54 months after liver transplant. The receptors were gathered from a human patient who received a liver transplant. Part of the T cells may come from the graft donor.

The rearrangement joins TRBV2 to TRBJ1-6; 10 bases fit TRBD1. The CDR3 is made up of 14 amino acids. After removal of 7 bases from V and 11 bases from J, the junction contained 8 bases not matched to a gene. Germline V gene data show CDR1 as SNHLY and CDR2 as FYNNEI. In nucleotides, the CDR3 is TGTGCCAGCATCCACCGGGACAGGGGCGCACCCCTCCACTTT. Translation: CASIHRDRGAPLHF.

CDR3 nucleotide sequence: TGTGCCAGCTCACCAAGGACCCAAGGGGGCTACACCTTC. It yields the protein CASSPRTQGGYTF. The chain employs TRBV18 and TRBJ1-2; D is undetermined. The CDR3 runs to 13 residues. Germline V gene sequence: CDR1 KGHSH, CDR2 LQKENI. Trimming took 2 bases from V and 8 from J, leaving 12 bases between them.

The J gene is TRBJ1-3, the V gene TRBV18; D not certain. The CDR3 extends over 14 amino acids. CDR1 and CDR2 from the germline V gene are KGHSH and LQKENI. V was trimmed by 4 bases and J by 0 bases, leaving 7 bases between them. DNA for the CDR3: TGTGCCAGCTCACAGGAGAGCTCTGGAAACACCATATATTTT. It translates to CASSQESSGNTIYF.

The chain carries TRBV19 and TRBJ1-4, with 7 nucleotides matching TRBD1. This CDR3 is built from 15 residues. Germline V gene lookup returns CDR1 LNHDA and CDR2 SQIVND (reference sequence). The V segment lost 6 bases and the J segment 0 bases; nucleotides outside the gene matches: 4. The CDR3 DNA follows: TGTGCCAGTAGGGTACAGGGGTCAACTAATGAAAAACTGTTTTTT. Its protein product is CASRVQGSTNEKLFF.

The gene calls are TRBV4-1 and TRBJ1-5, with 10 bases that match TRBD1. Germline-derived CDR1 and CDR2 are MGHRA and YSYEKL. CDR3 size: 16 residues. V shed 0 bases, J shed 5 bases, and the junction held 4 bases outside the gene matches. The CDR3, as DNA: TGCGCCAGCAGCCAAGAGGGGGGACAGGGGTATCAGCCCCAGCATTTT. Its protein product is CASSQEGGQGYQPQHF.

The J gene is TRBJ2-7, the V gene TRBV10-1; D is tentatively TRBD1 or TRBD2 (6 bases each). Trimming left V 3 bases short and J 0 bases short, with 12 bases between. The CDR3 is 15 amino acids. Germline V lookup: CDR1 WNHNN, CDR2 SYGVQD (reference sequence). The CDR3, as DNA: TGCGCCAGCAGTGAAGGGGGGCCCTACTCCTACGAGCAGTACTTC. Amino acids: CASSEGGPYSYEQYF.

The chain joins TRBV19 to TRBJ2-6; TRBD1 matches 7 bases. Trimming at V came to 5 bases and at J to 0 bases, leaving 10 bases not matched to a gene. The germline V gene has CDR1 LNHDA and CDR2 SQIVND (reference sequence). The CDR3 has 18 amino acids. CDR3 in DNA: TGTGCCAGTAGTGCCGAGGGGGCGACTGCCTCTGGGGCCAACGTCCTGACTTTC. Translation: CASSAEGATASGANVLTF. The full variable domain, completed using reference TRBV19 and TRBJ2-6, is DGGITQSPKYLFRKEGQNVTLSCEQNLNHDAMYWYRQDPGQGLRLIYYSQIVNDFQKGDIAEGYSVSREKKESFPLTVTSAQKNPTAFYLCASSAEGATASGANVLTFGAGSRLTVL.

The chain combines TRBV6-1 with TRBJ2-5, with D possibly being TRBD1 (5 bases). Germline lookup yields CDR1 MNHNS and CDR2 SASEGT. V lost 7 bases, J lost 7 bases, and 19 bases lay in between. The length of the CDR3 is 14 residues. CDR3 sequence (DNA): TGTGCCAGCATATTTGATAAGGGGCTGGGGACCCAGTACTTC. It specifies CASIFDKGLGTQYF.